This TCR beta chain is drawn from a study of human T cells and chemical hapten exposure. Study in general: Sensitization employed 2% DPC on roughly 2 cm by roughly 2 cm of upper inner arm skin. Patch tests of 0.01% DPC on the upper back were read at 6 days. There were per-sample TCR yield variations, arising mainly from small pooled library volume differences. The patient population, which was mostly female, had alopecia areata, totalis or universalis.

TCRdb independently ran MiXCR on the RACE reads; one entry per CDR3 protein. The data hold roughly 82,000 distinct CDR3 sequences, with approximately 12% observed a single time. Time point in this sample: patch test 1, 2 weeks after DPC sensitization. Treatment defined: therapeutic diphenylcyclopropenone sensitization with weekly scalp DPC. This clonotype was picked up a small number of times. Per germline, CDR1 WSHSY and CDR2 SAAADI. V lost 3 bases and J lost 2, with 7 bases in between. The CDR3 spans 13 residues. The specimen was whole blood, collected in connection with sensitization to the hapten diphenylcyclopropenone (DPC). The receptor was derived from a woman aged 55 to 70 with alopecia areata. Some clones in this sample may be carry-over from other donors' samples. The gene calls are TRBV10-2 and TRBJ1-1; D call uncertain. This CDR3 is CASSDYRNTEAFF. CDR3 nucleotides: TGCGCCAGCAGTGATTACAGAAACACTGAAGCTTTCTTT.